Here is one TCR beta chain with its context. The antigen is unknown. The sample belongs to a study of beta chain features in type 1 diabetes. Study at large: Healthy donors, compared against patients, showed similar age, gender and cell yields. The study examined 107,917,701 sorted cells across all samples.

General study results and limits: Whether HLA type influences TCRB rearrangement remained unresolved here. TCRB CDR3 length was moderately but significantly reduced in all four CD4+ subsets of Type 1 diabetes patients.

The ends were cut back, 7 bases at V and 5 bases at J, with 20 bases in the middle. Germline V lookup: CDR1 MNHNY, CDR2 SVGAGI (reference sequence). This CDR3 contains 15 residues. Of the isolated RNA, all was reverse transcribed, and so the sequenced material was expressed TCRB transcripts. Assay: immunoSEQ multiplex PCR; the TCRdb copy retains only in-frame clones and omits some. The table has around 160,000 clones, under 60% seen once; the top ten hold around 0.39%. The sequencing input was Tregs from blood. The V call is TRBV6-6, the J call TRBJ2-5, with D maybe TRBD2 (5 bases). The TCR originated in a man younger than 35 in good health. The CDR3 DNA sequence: TGTGCCAGCACCCAAACACGGGGTGTTGGGGAGACCCAGTACTTC. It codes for CASTQTRGVGETQYF.